The 25 T cell receptor beta chains in this list originate from one sample, sequenced in a study of CD8+ T cells in alopecia areata. Indicated treatment: oral pan-JAK inhibitor, 5-10 mg twice daily. Following RNA extraction, reverse transcription yielded cDNA that acted as the sequencing template. Some clones are missing from TCRdb's copy, which holds only in-frame ones; the method was immunoSEQ multiplex PCR. The table has 130,000 or so clones, roughly 86% seen once. The sample in question was CD8+ T cells sorted from blood, obtained at week 4, from a patient treated with tofacitinib. These receptors came from a human donor with alopecia areata.

This clone was seen once. The chain is built from TRBV2 and TRBJ2-7; D may correspond to TRBD1 or TRBD2 (7 bases each). This CDR3 is built from 11 residues. CDR1 and CDR2 from the germline V gene are SNHLY and FYNNEI. V lost 10 bases and J lost 2, with 9 bases in between. CDR3 protein: CATGGAYEQYF. As DNA, the CDR3 is TGTGCCACAGGGGGGGCCTACGAGCAGTACTTC.

This clone was observed a single time. This rearrangement joins TRBV30 to TRBJ1-1; D remains unclear. Trimming took 2 bases from V and 8 from J, leaving 12 bases between them. The CDR3 has 12 residues. CDR1 and CDR2 (germline): GTSNPN, SVGIG (reference sequence). The chain's CDR3 is CAWSPVGVEAFF. CDR3 coding DNA: TGTGCCTGGAGTCCAGTCGGGGTGGAAGCTTTCTTT.

V is TRBV19 and J is TRBJ2-2; D is undetermined. The ends were cut back, 10 bases at V and 7 bases at J, with 7 bases in the middle. Germline CDR1 reads LNHDA; CDR2 reads SQIVND (reference sequence). This CDR3 contains 10 residues. The CDR3 region is CATEGGELFF. CDR3 DNA: TGTGCCACGGAAGGCGGGGAGCTGTTTTTT. Full variable domain (rest looked up from reference TRBV19 and TRBJ2-2): DGGITQSPKYLFRKEGQNVTLSCEQNLNHDAMYWYRQDPGQGLRLIYYSQIVNDFQKGDIAEGYSVSREKKESFPLTVTSAQKNPTAFYLCATEGGELFFGEGSRLTVL.

V gene TRBV27 combines with J gene TRBJ2-7; D perhaps matches TRBD1 (5 bases). This CDR3 comprises 14 residues. V was cut by 3 bases and J by 3 bases, with 12 bases left in between. From germline, CDR1 is MNHEY and CDR2 SMNVEV (reference sequence). Here the CDR3 DNA reads TGTGCCAGCAGTTTGAAGGGGTTAAGCTACGAGCAGTACTTC. Its translation: CASSLKGLSYEQYF.

Only one count was recorded for this clone. The V and J genes are TRBV4-1 and TRBJ2-7; no clear D. Germline V lookup: CDR1 MGHRA, CDR2 YSYEKL. Trimming shortened V by 3 bases and J by 2 bases, and 11 bases separated the two germline ends. The length of the CDR3 is 14 residues. The chain's CDR3 is CASSQAWGPYEQYF. The CDR3 nucleotides read TGCGCCAGCAGCCAGGCCTGGGGTCCCTACGAGCAGTACTTC.

J is TRBJ1-1 and V is TRBV30; maybe TRBD1 (5 bases). CDR3 length: 14 residues. V was shortened by 2 bases and J by 0 bases, with 10 bases between the two germline ends. Germline CDR1 reads GTSNPN; CDR2 reads SVGIG (reference sequence). The CDR3 coding sequence is TGTGCCTGGAGTAGGTGGGGGATGAACACTGAAGCTTTCTTT. It is translated as CAWSRWGMNTEAFF.

The rearrangement links TRBV6-5 to TRBJ2-7; 7 bases are shared with TRBD1. The junction had 7 bases not matched to a gene; V was cut back by 4 bases and J by 1 base. This CDR3 spans 15 amino acids. CDR1 MNHEY and CDR2 SVGAGI come from the germline V gene. CDR3: CASSFFGTESYEQYF. CDR3 DNA sequence: TGTGCCAGCAGTTTCTTCGGGACAGAATCCTACGAGCAGTACTTC.

The genes are TRBV5-4 and TRBJ2-7; the D is unclear. Germline values: CDR1 SGHNT, CDR2 YYREEE (reference sequence). CDR3 length: 13 residues. Trimming left V 3 bases short and J 0 bases short, with 7 bases between. The CDR3 DNA reads as TGTGCCAGCAGCTATGGTAGCTCCTACGAGCAGTACTTC. Its protein is CASSYGSSYEQYF.

The chain carries TRBV7-9 and TRBJ2-2, with D unresolved. Germline assignment: CDR1 SEHNR and CDR2 FQNEAQ (reference sequence). Trimming shortened V by 11 bases and J by 8 bases, and 3 bases separated the two germline ends. The CDR3 runs to 8 residues. The CDR3 nucleotides read TGTGCCCTAGGGGAGCTGTTTTTT. It is translated as CALGELFF.

CDR3 DNA sequence: TGTGCCGTCGGGAGGTCTAGCACAGATACGCAGTATTTT. This gives the protein CAVGRSSTDTQYF. The rearrangement joins TRBV27 to TRBJ2-3, with TRBD2 identical over 7 bases. V shed 11 bases and J 0 bases; nucleotides not matched to a gene: 5. The CDR3 spans 13 residues. Germline CDR1 and CDR2: MNHEY and SMNVEV (reference sequence).

This clone was seen a handful of times. This chain connects TRBV19 to TRBJ2-7; perhaps D is TRBD1 or TRBD2 (5 bases each). CDR1 and CDR2 from the germline V gene are LNHDA and SQIVND (reference sequence). This CDR3 has 12 amino acids. V was pared by 10 bases and J by 2 bases, with 12 bases between. The CDR3 region has the DNA TGTGCCACTACCGGGACCCCCTACGAGCAGTACTTC. This sequence encodes CATTGTPYEQYF. Complete variable domain (other parts from reference TRBV19 and TRBJ2-7): DGGITQSPKYLFRKEGQNVTLSCEQNLNHDAMYWYRQDPGQGLRLIYYSQIVNDFQKGDIAEGYSVSREKKESFPLTVTSAQKNPTAFYLCATTGTPYEQYFGPGTRLTVT.

The rearrangement joins TRBV5-4 to TRBJ1-1; D gene ambiguous. Per the germline V gene, CDR1 is SGHNT and CDR2 is YYREEE (reference sequence). V lost 4 bases to trimming and J lost 6 bases, with 13 bases between them. The CDR3 is 13 residues long. CDR3 nucleotides: TGTGCCAGCAGCGGGTACGGGGAGGCTGAAGCTTTCTTT. Protein sequence: CASSGYGEAEAFF.

The chain joins TRBV30 to TRBJ1-2; the D is unclear. The germline V gene has CDR1 GTSNPN and CDR2 SVGIG (reference sequence). V was shortened by 7 bases and J by 8 bases, with 20 bases between the two germline ends. This CDR3 contains 13 residues. CDR3 sequence reads: CASPAGRSLGYTF. CDR3 bases: TGTGCCTCCCCCGCAGGACGTTCATTGGGCTACACCTTC.

This chain connects TRBV4-1 to TRBJ1-1; 7 nucleotides agree with TRBD1. The ends lost 7 bases at V and 7 bases at J; junction bases unmatched: 12. The CDR3 spans 14 residues. CDR1 is MGHRA, CDR2 YSYEKL, per germline. The CDR3 protein is CASKPPGGTGEAFF. The CDR3 DNA reads as TGCGCCAGCAAACCCCCAGGGGGGACGGGTGAAGCTTTCTTT.

The rearrangement joins TRBV7-6 to TRBJ1-5; the D gene is possibly TRBD1 (5 bases). Trimming removed 0 bases at V and 2 bases at J, with 17 bases between. From germline, CDR1 is SGHVS and CDR2 FNYEAQ. This CDR3 contains 18 residues. CDR3 coding DNA: TGTGCCAGCAGCTTAGCTGCGCAGGGAGTCGTAGGCAATCAGCCCCAGCATTTT. Protein sequence: CASSLAAQGVVGNQPQHF.

The V gene is TRBV6-1, the J gene TRBJ2-2; D gene uncertain. The CDR3 sequence is 14 residues long. CDR1 and CDR2 from the germline V gene are MNHNS and SASEGT. V was trimmed by 9 bases and J by 3 bases, leaving 14 bases between them. CDR3 protein: CASAQSDDTGELFF. DNA for the CDR3: TGTGCCAGTGCCCAGAGCGACGACACCGGGGAGCTGTTTTTT.

The chain is built from TRBV6-5 and TRBJ2-1; TRBD2 aligns across 7 bases. V was clipped by 2 bases and J by 7 bases; unmatched bases: 8. CDR1 and CDR2 from the germline V gene are MNHEY and SVGAGI. The CDR3 totals 15 residues. The CDR3 nucleotides are TGTGCCAGCAGTTACGGGACTAACCTGGGAAATGAGCAGTTCTTC. Its translation is CASSYGTNLGNEQFF.

This chain links TRBV30 with TRBJ2-3; D is undetermined. The CDR3 spans 13 residues. Trimming stripped 0 bases from V and 4 bases from J, with 8 bases between. Germline values: CDR1 GTSNPN, CDR2 SVGIG (reference sequence). CDR3 residues: CAWSVLWPDTQYF. DNA for the CDR3: TGTGCCTGGAGTGTACTTTGGCCAGATACGCAGTATTTT.

The chain employs TRBV19 and TRBJ2-3; weak D call: TRBD1 (5 bases). CDR1 is LNHDA, CDR2 SQIVND, per germline (reference sequence). The CDR3 sequence is 14 residues long. V gave up 8 bases and J gave up 0 bases, with 12 bases separating them. The CDR3 reads CASSDSDSTDTQYF. The CDR3 coding sequence is TGTGCCAGTTCTGACAGCGATAGCACAGATACGCAGTATTTT.

J is TRBJ1-1 and V is TRBV29-1; a weak D match, TRBD1 (6 bases). The CDR3 is made up of 15 amino acids. The V gene's germline CDR1 is SQVTM and CDR2 ANQGSEA. Deletions cut 6 bases from V and 1 base from J, with 18 bases between. The CDR3 loop reads CSVEVTGHPNTEAFF. CDR3 bases: TGCAGCGTGGAGGTTACGGGACACCCGAACACTGAAGCTTTCTTT. Full variable domain (rest looked up from reference TRBV29-1 and TRBJ1-1): SAVISQKPSRDICQRGTSLTIQCQVDSQVTMMFWYRQQPGQSLTLIATANQGSEATYESGFVIDKFPISRPNLTFSTLTVSNMSPEDSSIYLCSVEVTGHPNTEAFFGQGTRLTVV.

The rearrangement links TRBV5-1 to TRBJ2-7; D is unresolved. V gave up 0 bases and J gave up 4 bases, with 8 bases separating them. This CDR3 region has 13 residues. Germline V gene lookup returns CDR1 SGHRS and CDR2 YFSETQ. DNA of the CDR3: TGCGCCAGCAGCTTGGCCTCTCAATACGAGCAGTACTTC. Amino acids: CASSLASQYEQYF. Together with reference TRBV5-1 and TRBJ2-7, the CDR3 gives the full variable domain: KAGVTQTPRYLIKTRGQQVTLSCSPISGHRSVSWYQQTPGQGLQFLFEYFSETQRNKGNFPGRFSGRQFSNSRSEMNVSTLELGDSALYLCASSLASQYEQYFGPGTRLTVT.

V usage is TRBV29-1 and J usage is TRBJ2-5; D gene uncertain. V was pared by 6 bases and J by 7 bases, with 12 bases between. Per the germline V gene, CDR1 is SQVTM and CDR2 is ANQGSEA. The CDR3 contains 11 residues. DNA of the CDR3: TGCAGCGTGGAAACTACGGGGACCCAGTACTTC. It encodes CSVETTGTQYF.

This chain uses TRBV29-1 with TRBJ2-1, with D hard to call. Germline V gene lookup returns CDR1 SQVTM and CDR2 ANQGSEA. V was cut by 4 bases and J by 9 bases, with 7 bases left in between. This CDR3 spans 10 amino acids. The CDR3 spells CSVATTEQFF. In DNA, the CDR3 is TGCAGCGTTGCGACGACTGAGCAGTTCTTC.

This clone was counted a few times. This chain links TRBV7-8 with TRBJ2-7; 7 bases are shared with TRBD2. Germline values: CDR1 SGHVS, CDR2 FQNEAQ. The CDR3 totals 16 residues. With V trimmed by 0 bases and J by 3 bases, 8 bases remained unmatched. The CDR3 spells CASSLAPGGSFYEQYF. The DNA for the CDR3 is TGTGCCAGCAGCTTAGCGCCGGGAGGTAGTTTCTACGAGCAGTACTTC.

The V and J genes are TRBV5-1 and TRBJ2-7; D not certain. V lost 2 bases, J lost 2 bases, and 11 bases lay in between. This CDR3 region has 14 residues. From germline, CDR1 is SGHRS and CDR2 YFSETQ. CDR3 nucleotide sequence: TGCGCCAGCAGCTTTAAGGACGGACCCTACGAGCAGTACTTC. Its translation: CASSFKDGPYEQYF.